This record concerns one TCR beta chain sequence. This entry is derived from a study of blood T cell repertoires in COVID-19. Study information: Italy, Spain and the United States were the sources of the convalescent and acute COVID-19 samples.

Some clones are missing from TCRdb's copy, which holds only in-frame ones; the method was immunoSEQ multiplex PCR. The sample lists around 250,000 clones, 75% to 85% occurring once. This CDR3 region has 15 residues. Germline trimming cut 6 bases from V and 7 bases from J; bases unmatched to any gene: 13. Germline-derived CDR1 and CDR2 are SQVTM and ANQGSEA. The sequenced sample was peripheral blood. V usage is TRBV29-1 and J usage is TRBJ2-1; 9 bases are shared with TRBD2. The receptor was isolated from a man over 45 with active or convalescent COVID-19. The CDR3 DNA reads TGCAGCGTGCTGACAGCGGGAGGCTTTGTAAATGAGCAGTTCTTC. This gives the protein CSVLTAGGFVNEQFF.